The sequence of this T cell receptor (beta chain) was determined in a study of control samples from healthy donors and cancer patients. Sequencing was performed with immunoSEQ multiplex PCR; in TCRdb, only in-frame clones are kept and a portion is missing. The sample holds about 75,000 clones, more than 80% seen once. V shed 1 base and J shed 1 base, with 6 bases lying between them. CDR1 is LGHNA and CDR2 is YSLEER in the germline V gene. CDR3 length equals 14 residues. V and J are TRBV4-3 and TRBJ2-3; D is possibly TRBD2 (5 bases). Sequenced: blood. This TCR came from a man aged 45 to 65 in good health. Here the CDR3 DNA reads TGCGCCAGCAGCCAAGTGGAGGGCACAGATACGCAGTATTTT. Protein sequence: CASSQVEGTDTQYF.